Given below is one TCR beta chain in context. Its antigen is unidentified. Each CDR3 protein gets one entry after TCRdb re-called the 5' RACE reads with MiXCR. Of approximately 430,000 distinct CDR3 sequences in the sample, 23% were seen once. The sample belongs to a study of T-cell memory formation after mild COVID-19. Study results and limitations: Certain responding clones were present in pre-infection memory, suggesting participation of cross-reactive memory.

V was pared by 5 bases and J by 4 bases, with 10 bases of the junction left unmatched. Germline CDR1 LNHNV, CDR2 YYDKDF (reference sequence). The CDR3 contains 18 residues. Sequences were obtained from PBMCs or a T cell subset sorted from them (not recorded which). The chain links TRBV15 to TRBJ2-2; TRBD2 aligns across 13 bases. This clonotype was obtained from an adult woman who had mild COVID-19 (a few samples of this study predate the infection). Cell type and time point are not known. CDR3 residues: CATSGLPRLAGGTGELFF. For the CDR3, the DNA is TGTGCCACCAGCGGATTACCACGACTAGCGGGGGGCACCGGGGAGCTGTTTTTT.